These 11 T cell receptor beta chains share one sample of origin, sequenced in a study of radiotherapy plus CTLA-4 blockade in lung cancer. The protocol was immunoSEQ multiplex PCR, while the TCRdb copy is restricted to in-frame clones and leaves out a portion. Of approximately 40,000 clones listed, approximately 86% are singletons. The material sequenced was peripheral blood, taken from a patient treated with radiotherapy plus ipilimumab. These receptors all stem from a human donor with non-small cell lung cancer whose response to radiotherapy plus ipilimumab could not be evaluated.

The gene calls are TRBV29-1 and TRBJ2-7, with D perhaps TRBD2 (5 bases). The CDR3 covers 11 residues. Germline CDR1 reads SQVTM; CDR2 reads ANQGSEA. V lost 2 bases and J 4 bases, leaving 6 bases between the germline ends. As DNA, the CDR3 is TGCAGCGTTGAAACGGGGTACGAGCAGTACTTC. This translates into CSVETGYEQYF.

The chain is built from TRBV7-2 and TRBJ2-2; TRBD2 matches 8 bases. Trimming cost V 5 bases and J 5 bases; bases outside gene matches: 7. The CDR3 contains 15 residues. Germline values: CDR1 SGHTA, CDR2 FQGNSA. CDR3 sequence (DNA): TGTGCCAGCAGCATTAGCGGGGTGGTAACCGGGGAGCTGTTTTTT. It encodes CASSISGVVTGELFF.

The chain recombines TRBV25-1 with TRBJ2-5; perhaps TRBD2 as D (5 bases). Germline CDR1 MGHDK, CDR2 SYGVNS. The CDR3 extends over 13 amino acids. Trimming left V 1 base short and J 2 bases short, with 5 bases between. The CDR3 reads CASSEWTQETQYF. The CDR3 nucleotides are TGTGCCAGCAGTGAATGGACTCAAGAGACCCAGTACTTC. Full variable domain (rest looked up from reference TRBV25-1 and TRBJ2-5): EADIYQTPRYLVIGTGKKITLECSQTMGHDKMYWYQQDPGMELHLIHYSYGVNSTEKGDLSSESTVSRIRTEHFPLTLESARPSHTSQYLCASSEWTQETQYFGPGTRLLVL.

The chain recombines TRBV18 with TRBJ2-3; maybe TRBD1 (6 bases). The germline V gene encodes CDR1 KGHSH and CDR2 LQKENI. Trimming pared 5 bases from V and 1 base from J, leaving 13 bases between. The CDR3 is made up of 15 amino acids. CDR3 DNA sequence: TGTGCCAGCTCATACCGGGACATAGGCACAGATACGCAGTATTTT. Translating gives CASSYRDIGTDTQYF.

The CDR3 sequence is CASSQVVQTYEQYF. The CDR3 coding sequence is TGCGCCAGCAGCCAAGTGGTCCAGACCTACGAGCAGTACTTC. This chain connects TRBV4-1 to TRBJ2-7; D call uncertain. Trimming removed 1 base from V and 2 bases from J, with 9 bases in between. CDR3 size: 14 residues. Germline V CDR1 and CDR2: MGHRA, YSYEKL.

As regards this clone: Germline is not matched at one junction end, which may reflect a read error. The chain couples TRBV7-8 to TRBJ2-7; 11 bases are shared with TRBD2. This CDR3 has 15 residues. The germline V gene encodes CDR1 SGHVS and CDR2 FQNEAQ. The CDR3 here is CASNLVGTSGYEQYF. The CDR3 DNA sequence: TGTGCCAGCAACTTAGTTGGGACTAGCGGATACGAGCAGTACTTC.

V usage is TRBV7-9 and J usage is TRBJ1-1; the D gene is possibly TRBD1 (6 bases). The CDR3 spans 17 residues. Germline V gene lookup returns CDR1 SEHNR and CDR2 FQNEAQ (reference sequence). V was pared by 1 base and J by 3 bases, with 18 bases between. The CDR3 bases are TGTGCCAGCAGCTTAGTTTTTGGGGGCGTTGGAGACACTGAAGCTTTCTTT. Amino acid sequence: CASSLVFGGVGDTEAFF.

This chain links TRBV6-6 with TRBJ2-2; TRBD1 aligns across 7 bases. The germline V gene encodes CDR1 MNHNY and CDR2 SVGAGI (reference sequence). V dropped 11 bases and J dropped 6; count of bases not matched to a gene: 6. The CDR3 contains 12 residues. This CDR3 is CAGKQGAGELFF. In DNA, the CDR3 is TGTGCCGGGAAGCAGGGGGCCGGGGAGCTGTTTTTT.

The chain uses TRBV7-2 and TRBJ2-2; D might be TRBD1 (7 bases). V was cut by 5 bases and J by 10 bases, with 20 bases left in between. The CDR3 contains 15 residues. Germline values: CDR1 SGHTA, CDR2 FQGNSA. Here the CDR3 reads CASSGGARGVEELFF. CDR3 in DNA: TGTGCCAGCAGCGGAGGGGCCAGGGGGGTCGAGGAGCTGTTTTTT.

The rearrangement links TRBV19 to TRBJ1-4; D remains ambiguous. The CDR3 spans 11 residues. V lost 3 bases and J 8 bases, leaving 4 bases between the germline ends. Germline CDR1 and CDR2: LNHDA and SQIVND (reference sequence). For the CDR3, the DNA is TGTGCCAGTAGTATCCGGGAAAAACTGTTTTTT. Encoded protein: CASSIREKLFF. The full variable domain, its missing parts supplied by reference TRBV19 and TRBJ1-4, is DGGITQSPKYLFRKEGQNVTLSCEQNLNHDAMYWYRQDPGQGLRLIYYSQIVNDFQKGDIAEGYSVSREKKESFPLTVTSAQKNPTAFYLCASSIREKLFFGSGTQLSVL.

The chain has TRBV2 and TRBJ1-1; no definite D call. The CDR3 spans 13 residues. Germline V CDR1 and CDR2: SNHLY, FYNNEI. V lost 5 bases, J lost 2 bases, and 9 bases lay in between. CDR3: CASSFTANTEAFF. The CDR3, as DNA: TGTGCCAGCAGTTTTACAGCCAACACTGAAGCTTTCTTT.